Sequencing of this T cell receptor (beta chain) was carried out in a study of blood T cell repertoires in COVID-19. Across the study: Acute-phase and convalescent COVID-19 samples originated in the United States, Italy and Spain. T cells, B-cell-depleted T cells, or PBMCs supplied cDNA or gDNA.

Participants were aged 18 to 89 years from some 24 US areas. Participant-reported clinical history was the basis for cohort assignment. V gave up 2 bases and J gave up 4 bases, with 15 bases separating them. Germline V gives CDR1 MDHEN, CDR2 SYDVKM. CDR3 size: 16 residues. Only in-frame clones appear in the TCRdb table, and some are missing; sequencing was by immunoSEQ multiplex PCR. The sample yields 300,000 to 400,000 clones, just over 85% seen once. The J gene is TRBJ2-1, the V gene TRBV28, with a tentative D call TRBD2 (5 bases). The specimen sequenced was PBMCs or T cells enriched from blood (not recorded which). The origin of this receptor is a middle-aged woman with acute COVID-19. CDR3 loop: CASSLLSSLEYNEQFF. The CDR3 DNA follows: TGTGCCAGCAGTTTACTCTCTAGCCTTGAATACAATGAGCAGTTCTTC.